Shown below are 27 T cell receptor beta chains from a single sample sequenced in a study of tumor and adjacent non-tumor tissue in lung cancer. This sample's RNA came from whole unsorted tissue. The library came from three nested PCR rounds adapted from ARM-PCR protocols. TCRdb reanalysed the multiplex PCR reads using MiXCR and keeps one entry per CDR3 protein. The sample lists roughly 200,000 distinct CDR3 sequences, 60% to 85% seen once, with 20% to 25% in the top ten. Sequencing was carried out using lung tumor tissue. These receptors all come from a man between 60 and 70 years old with non-small cell lung cancer.

As concerns this clonotype: A junction boundary mismatches the germline segment, possibly from a read error. This chain uses TRBV11-2 with TRBJ2-3, with D perhaps matching TRBD2 (6 bases). This CDR3 has 16 residues. The germline V gene has CDR1 SGHAT and CDR2 FQNNGV. The chain's CDR3 is CASRGVAGLNTDAQYF. The DNA of the CDR3 is TGTGCCAGCAGGGGAGTGGCGGGGCTCAACACAGATGCGCAGTATTTT.

The chain combines TRBV6-1 with TRBJ2-7; possible D gene TRBD1, 6 bases. The better agreement between TRBJ2-1 and the DNA end casts doubt on the J call. CDR3 length: 17 amino acids. CDR1 is MNHNS, CDR2 SASEGT, per germline. In nucleotides, the CDR3 is TGTGCCAGCAGCCGCTATACGGACAGACTGGGCACTTACGAGCAGTTCTTC. Its protein is CASSRYTDRLGTYEQFF.

This clonotype was recorded once. A much larger clone is a single base away; this may be a read error. The CDR3 is CASSLPRLTEAFF. The DNA of the CDR3 is TGTGCCAGCAGTCTCCCAAGGTTGACTGAAGCTTTCTTT. The chain couples TRBV12-3 or TRBV12-4 to TRBJ1-1; D not resolved. V was pared by 5 bases and J by 5 bases, with 12 bases between. CDR3 length: 13 amino acids.

This clonotype was detected ten times or more. The J gene is TRBJ2-3, the V gene TRBV20-1; 8 bases are a match to TRBD1. This CDR3 has 18 amino acids. The V and J ends lost 1 base and 2 bases, in that order; junction bases with no gene match: 14. The germline V gene encodes CDR1 DFQATT and CDR2 SNEGSKA (reference sequence). In DNA, the CDR3 is TGCAGTGCTAGAGCCTACCAGGGACAGGCGAAGAACACAGATACGCAGTATTTT. This sequence encodes CSARAYQGQAKNTDTQYF.

This chain links TRBV11-2 with TRBJ2-6, with D uncertain. CDR1 is SGHAT, CDR2 FQNNGV, per germline. Trimming removed 1 base from V and 0 bases from J, with 16 bases in between. CDR3 length: 19 amino acids. CDR3 DNA sequence: TGTGCCAGCAGCTTAGTTCCTAAGGACGGGTCCTCTGGGGCCAACGTCCTGACTTTC. Amino acids: CASSLVPKDGSSGANVLTF.

Points on this clonotype: One junction end does not reproduce the germline sequence, and a read error may be involved. This chain connects TRBV20-1 to TRBJ2-3; 8 bases map to TRBD1. CDR1 and CDR2 (germline): DFQATT, SNEGSKA (reference sequence). The CDR3 is 12 residues long. The CDR3 region has the DNA TGCGGTGCTGGACAGGGTGGGAATACGCAGTATTTT. Translated, it gives CGAGQGGNTQYF.

This chain joins TRBV11-2 and TRBJ2-5; 10 positions agree with TRBD1. The CDR3 sequence is 17 residues long. V lost 2 bases to trimming and J lost 7 bases; unmatched junction nucleotides: 13. Germline lookup yields CDR1 SGHAT and CDR2 FQNNGV. This CDR3 reads CASSLIGTRTGGGTQYF. Written as DNA, the CDR3 is TGTGCCAGCAGCTTAATAGGGACGCGGACAGGGGGAGGGACCCAGTACTTC.

This clonotype was found many times. CDR3 bases: TGCGCCAGCAGCCGGATTCTAGCGGGAGGGGAGACCCAGTACTTC. It specifies CASSRILAGGETQYF. The rearrangement joins TRBV10-2 to TRBJ2-5, with TRBD2 matching over 12 bases. Germline V gene lookup returns CDR1 WSHSY and CDR2 SAAADI. With 6 bases clipped from V and 5 bases from J, the junction kept 7 bases outside the gene matches. This CDR3 has 15 residues.

To note about this clonotype: A read error may account for a junction end that differs from germline. The chain uses TRBV10-2 and TRBJ2-2; D unresolved. CDR1 and CDR2 (germline): WSHSY, SAAADI. This CDR3 has 13 amino acids. CDR3 nucleotides: TGCGCCTGCAGGCCTGTGGTTACAGGGGAGCTGTTTTTT. This codes for CACRPVVTGELFF.

This clonotype was counted a few times. The gene calls are TRBV6-2 or TRBV6-3 and TRBJ2-7; D perhaps matches TRBD1 (6 bases). The CDR3 extends over 16 amino acids. Between the trimmed V and J ends, which lost 0 bases and 5 bases, there was a span of 17 bases. Germline CDR1 reads MNHEY; CDR2 reads SVGEGT. The CDR3 loop reads CASSYSSTGTIDEQYF. The CDR3 region has the DNA TGTGCCAGCAGTTACTCGAGTACAGGGACGATCGACGAGCAGTACTTC.

This sequence joins TRBV11-1 and TRBJ2-1; TRBD1 aligns across 9 bases. With 5 bases clipped from V and 16 bases from J, the junction kept 15 bases outside the gene matches. The length of the CDR3 is 14 residues. Per germline, CDR1 SGHAT and CDR2 FQDESV (reference sequence). The CDR3: CASSRDRAGDERFF. DNA for the CDR3: TGTGCCAGCAGCCGGGACAGGGCGGGGGATGAGCGATTCTTC.

With respect to this clonotype: One end of the junction does not line up with germline, which may come from a read error. V gene TRBV6-6 combines with J gene TRBJ1-1; D remains ambiguous. The length of the CDR3 is 15 residues. Germline V gene sequence: CDR1 MNHNY, CDR2 SVGAGI (reference sequence). The CDR3 here is CASFPGGFPCTKAFF. The CDR3 coding sequence is TGTGCCAGCTTCCCGGGCGGGTTTCCCTGCACTAAAGCTTTCTTT.

About this clonotype: Given a much more abundant clone one base away, this may be a read error. The genes are TRBV29-1 and TRBJ1-1; 7 bases agree with TRBD1. This CDR3 has 17 amino acids. The trim removed 2 bases at V and 3 bases at J, leaving 15 bases unmatched. The germline V gene encodes CDR1 SQVTM and CDR2 ANQGSEA. The CDR3 DNA sequence: TGCAGCGTTGAATGGCCGGAGGGGGCCCTCAGAGACACTGAAGCTTTCTTT. Encoded protein: CSVEWPEGALRDTEAFF.

Worth noting for this clonotype: Being one base from a much bigger clone, this may be a read error. The chain uses TRBV20-1 and TRBJ1-5; 7 nucleotides align to TRBD1. The CDR3 loop spans 14 amino acids. Germline values: CDR1 DFQATT, CDR2 SNEGSKA (reference sequence). CDR3 in DNA: TGCCGTGTTAAATCAGGGGACAGCCCTATCGTACAGCATTTT. Protein product: CRVKSGDSPIVQHF.

Only a few counts were recorded for this clonotype. One end of the junction varies from germline; a read error may be responsible. The rearrangement joins TRBV4-3 to TRBJ2-1; no firm D call. Looked up from germline, CDR1 is LGHNA and CDR2 is YSLEER. This CDR3 spans 17 amino acids. The CDR3 DNA follows: TGCGCCAGCAGCCAAGATGTATTTCCGAGCTCCTACTATGAGCAGTTCTTC. Amino acid sequence: CASSQDVFPSSYYEQFF.

Comments on this clonotype: The junction shows a germline mismatch at one end, possibly a read error. The chain links TRBV6-1 to TRBJ2-7, with 8 bases fitting TRBD1. The germline CDR1 and CDR2 sequences are MNHNS and SASEGT. This CDR3 has 17 residues. CDR3 sequence reads: CVSSEVLTGTGNYEQYF. Here the CDR3 DNA reads TGTGTCAGCAGTGAAGTTTTGACCGGGACAGGAAACTACGAGCAGTACTTC.

A note on this clonotype: The germline gene is not matched at one end of the junction; a read error may be the cause. The chain combines TRBV11-1 with TRBJ2-3, with 8 bases aligning to TRBD2. The CDR3 loop spans 15 amino acids. CDR1 is SGHAT, CDR2 FQDESV, per germline (reference sequence). DNA of the CDR3: TGTGCCAGCAGCATGGGAGCGGGAGACTCAGATACACAGTATTTT. Translation: CASSMGAGDSDTQYF. Combining the CDR3 with reference TRBV11-1 and TRBJ2-3 gives the whole variable domain EAEVAQSPRYKITEKSQAVAFWCDPISGHATLYWYRQILGQGPELLVQFQDESVVDDSQLPKDRFSAERLKGVDSTLKIQPAELGDSAMYLCASSMGAGDSDTQYFGPGTRLTVL.

This chain uses TRBV6-5 with TRBJ1-4, with unresolved D. The CDR3 has 15 residues. CDR1 MNHEY and CDR2 SVGAGI come from the germline V gene. The germline V and J ends were trimmed by 5 bases and 8 bases, with 18 bases remaining between them. The CDR3 DNA reads TGTGCCAGCAGTCACTTGAGGGCGGAGGTAGAAAAACTGTTTTTT. This translates into CASSHLRAEVEKLFF.

This clonotype was detected once. The junction does not match germline at one end; this may be a read error. The V and J genes are TRBV6-5 and TRBJ1-1; D unresolved. CDR1 MNHEY and CDR2 SVGAGI come from the germline V gene. CDR3 length: 14 residues. The CDR3 is CASNYSLRVTEAFF. In DNA, the CDR3 is TGTGCCAGCAATTACTCGCTACGGGTCACTGAAGCTTTCTTT.

In the case of this clonotype: As the CDR3 is not closed by the conserved phenylalanine or tryptophan, this likely results from a read error. V and J are TRBV11-3 and TRBJ2-1; the match to TRBD2 covers 8 bases. Germline V gene lookup returns CDR1 SGHNT and CDR2 YENEEA. After removal of 5 bases from V and 1 base from J, the junction contained 4 bases not matched to a gene. The CDR3 covers 15 residues. The CDR3 loop is CASSPGGGSYNEQFL. The CDR3 region has the DNA TGTGCCAGCAGCCCCGGGGGGGGTTCCTACAATGAGCAGTTCCTC.

CDR3 protein: CASSLESMNTEAFF. As DNA, the CDR3 is TGTGCCAGCAGCTTAGAGTCCATGAACACTGAAGCTTTCTTT. J is TRBJ1-1 and V is TRBV7-9; no definite D call. CDR3 length: 14 residues. In germline, CDR1 is SEHNR, CDR2 FQNEAQ (reference sequence). Trimming left V 1 base short and J 0 bases short, with 6 bases between.

As for this clonotype: An end of the junction differs from the germline gene, which may be a read error. The chain combines TRBV6-1 with TRBJ2-1; unclear D gene. This CDR3 spans 15 amino acids. Germline values: CDR1 MNHNS, CDR2 SASEGT. CDR3 sequence reads: CARSDVPGSYNKQFF. DNA for the CDR3: TGTGCCAGGAGCGACGTACCAGGCTCCTACAATAAGCAGTTCTTC.

As for this clonotype: One end of the junction does not line up with germline, which may come from a read error. The chain has TRBV4-3 and TRBJ2-3; 7 bases fit TRBD2. Germline CDR1 reads LGHNA; CDR2 reads YSLEER. The CDR3 sequence is 17 residues long. DNA for the CDR3: TGCGGCAGCAGCCTCCTGACTAGCCCCACTACCACAGATACACAGTATTTT. As protein: CGSSLLTSPTTTDTQYF.

This clonotype was detected many times. The chain joins TRBV12-3 or TRBV12-4 to TRBJ1-1; TRBD1 matches at 8 bases. The J segment lost 8 bases and the V segment lost 10 bases, leaving 3 bases of the junction unmatched. This CDR3 region has 10 residues. CDR3 bases: TGTGCCACAAGACAGGGGGAAGCTTTCTTT. Its translation: CATRQGEAFF.

The chain couples TRBV19 to TRBJ1-1; perhaps TRBD1 as D (6 bases). This CDR3 contains 14 residues. The ends were cut back, 8 bases at V and 0 bases at J, with 13 bases in the middle. From germline, CDR1 is LNHDA and CDR2 SQIVND (reference sequence). The CDR3 here is CASQNREMNTEAFF. DNA for the CDR3: TGTGCCAGTCAGAACAGGGAAATGAACACTGAAGCTTTCTTT.

The V gene is TRBV6-5, the J gene TRBJ2-7, with D possibly being TRBD2 (5 bases). CDR3 size: 14 residues. V lost 2 bases and J 2 bases, leaving 10 bases between the germline ends. The germline CDR1 and CDR2 sequences are MNHEY and SVGAGI. The CDR3 DNA reads TGTGCCAGCAGTTACCTCTCTAGCACCTACGAGCAGTACTTC. This codes for CASSYLSSTYEQYF.

The gene calls are TRBV6-5 and TRBJ1-1; tentatively, D is TRBD1 (5 bases). The CDR3 consists of 15 residues. Germline V gene lookup returns CDR1 MNHEY and CDR2 SVGAGI. V lost 6 bases, J lost 2 bases, and 16 bases lay in between. The CDR3 nucleotides read TGTGCCAGCAGGACTAGACGGGGGGGTAACACTGAAGCTTTCTTT. It encodes CASRTRRGGNTEAFF.